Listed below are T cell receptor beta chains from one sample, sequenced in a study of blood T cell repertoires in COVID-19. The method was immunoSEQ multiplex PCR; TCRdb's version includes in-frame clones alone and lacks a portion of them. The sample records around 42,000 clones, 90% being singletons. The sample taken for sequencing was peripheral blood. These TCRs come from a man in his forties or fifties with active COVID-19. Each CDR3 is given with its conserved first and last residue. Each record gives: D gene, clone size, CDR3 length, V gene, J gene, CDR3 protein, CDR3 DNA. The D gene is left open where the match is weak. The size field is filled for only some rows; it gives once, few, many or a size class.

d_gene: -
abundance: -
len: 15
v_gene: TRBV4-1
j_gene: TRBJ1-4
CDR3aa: CASSQVAGSNEKLFF
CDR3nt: TGCGCCAGCAGCCAAGTGGCAGGCTCTAATGAAAAACTGTTTTTT

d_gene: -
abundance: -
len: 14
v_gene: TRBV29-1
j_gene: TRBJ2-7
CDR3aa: CSVVWRGDAYEQYF
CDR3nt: TGCAGCGTTGTCTGGCGGGGAGACGCCTACGAGCAGTACTTC

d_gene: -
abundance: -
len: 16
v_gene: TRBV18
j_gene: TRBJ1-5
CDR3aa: CASSSSSPGGNQPQHF
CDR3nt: TGTGCCAGCTCATCTTCCTCGCCAGGGGGCAATCAGCCCCAGCATTTT

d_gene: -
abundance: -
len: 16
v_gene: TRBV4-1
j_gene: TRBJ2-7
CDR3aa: CASSPVFYQRGYEQYF
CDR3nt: TGCGCCAGCAGCCCTGTATTTTACCAGAGAGGGTACGAGCAGTACTTC

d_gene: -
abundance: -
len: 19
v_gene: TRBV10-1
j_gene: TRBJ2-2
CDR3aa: CASSEVRGGALENTGELFF
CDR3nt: TGCGCCAGCAGTGAGGTAAGGGGGGGGGCCCTCGAGAACACCGGGGAGCTGTTTTTT

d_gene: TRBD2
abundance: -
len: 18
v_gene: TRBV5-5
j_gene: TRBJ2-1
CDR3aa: CASSLRGLSGGRIDEQFF
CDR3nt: TGTGCCAGCAGCCTCCGCGGATTAAGCGGGGGGAGGATCGATGAGCAGTTCTTC

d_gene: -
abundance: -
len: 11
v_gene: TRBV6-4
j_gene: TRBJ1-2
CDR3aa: CASRGQYGYTF
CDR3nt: TGTGCCAGCAGGGGGCAATATGGCTACACCTTC

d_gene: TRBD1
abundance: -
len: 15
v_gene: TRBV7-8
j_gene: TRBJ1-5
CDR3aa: CASSPRTGFNQPQHF
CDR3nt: TGTGCCAGCAGCCCACGGACAGGGTTCAATCAGCCCCAGCATTTT

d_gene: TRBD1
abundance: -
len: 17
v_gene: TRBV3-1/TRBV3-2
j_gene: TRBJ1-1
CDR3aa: CASSQERTGPMNTEAFF
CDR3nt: TGTGCCAGCAGCCAAGAAAGGACAGGGCCAATGAACACTGAAGCTTTCTTT

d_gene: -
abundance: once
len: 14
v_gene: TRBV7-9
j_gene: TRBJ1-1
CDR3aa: CASSLQGSNTEAFF
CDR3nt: TGTGCCAGCAGCTTACAAGGGAGTAACACTGAAGCTTTCTTT

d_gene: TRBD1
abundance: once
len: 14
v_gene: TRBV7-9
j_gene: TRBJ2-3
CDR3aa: CASSMGQNTDTQYF
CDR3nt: TGTGCCAGCAGCATGGGACAGAACACAGATACGCAGTATTTT

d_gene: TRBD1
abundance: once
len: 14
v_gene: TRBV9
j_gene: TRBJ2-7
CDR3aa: CASSVAPTGYEQYF
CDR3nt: TGTGCCAGCAGCGTAGCACCGACAGGGTACGAGCAGTACTTC

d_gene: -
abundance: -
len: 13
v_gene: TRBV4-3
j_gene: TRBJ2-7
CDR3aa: CASSQPGSYEQYF
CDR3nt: TGCGCCAGCAGCCAACCGGGTTCCTACGAGCAGTACTTC

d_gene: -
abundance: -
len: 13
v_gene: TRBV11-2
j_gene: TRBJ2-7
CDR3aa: CASSSSQGGEQYF
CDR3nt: TGTGCCAGCAGCTCGAGCCAGGGAGGCGAGCAGTACTTC

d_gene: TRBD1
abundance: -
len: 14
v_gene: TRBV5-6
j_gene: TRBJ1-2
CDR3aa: CASTETGEDYGYTF
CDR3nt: TGTGCCAGCACCGAAACAGGGGAGGACTATGGCTACACCTTC

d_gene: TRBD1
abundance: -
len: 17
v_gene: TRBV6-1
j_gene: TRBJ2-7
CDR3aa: CASSEAQFWGQEYEQYF
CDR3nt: TGTGCCAGCAGTGAAGCGCAATTTTGGGGACAGGAATACGAGCAGTACTTC